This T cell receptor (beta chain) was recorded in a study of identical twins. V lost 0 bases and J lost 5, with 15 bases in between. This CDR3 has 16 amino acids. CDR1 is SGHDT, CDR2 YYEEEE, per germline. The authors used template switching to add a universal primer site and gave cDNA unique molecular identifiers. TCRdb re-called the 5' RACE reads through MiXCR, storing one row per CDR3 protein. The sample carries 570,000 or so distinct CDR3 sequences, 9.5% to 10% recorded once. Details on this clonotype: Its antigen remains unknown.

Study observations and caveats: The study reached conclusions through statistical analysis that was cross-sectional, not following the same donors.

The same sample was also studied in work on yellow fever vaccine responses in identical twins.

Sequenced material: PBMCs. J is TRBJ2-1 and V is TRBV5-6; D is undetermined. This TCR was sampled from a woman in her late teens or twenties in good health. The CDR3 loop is CASSLVFRVGDNEQFF. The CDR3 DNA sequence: TGTGCCAGCAGCTTGGTTTTCCGGGTCGGAGACAATGAGCAGTTCTTC.